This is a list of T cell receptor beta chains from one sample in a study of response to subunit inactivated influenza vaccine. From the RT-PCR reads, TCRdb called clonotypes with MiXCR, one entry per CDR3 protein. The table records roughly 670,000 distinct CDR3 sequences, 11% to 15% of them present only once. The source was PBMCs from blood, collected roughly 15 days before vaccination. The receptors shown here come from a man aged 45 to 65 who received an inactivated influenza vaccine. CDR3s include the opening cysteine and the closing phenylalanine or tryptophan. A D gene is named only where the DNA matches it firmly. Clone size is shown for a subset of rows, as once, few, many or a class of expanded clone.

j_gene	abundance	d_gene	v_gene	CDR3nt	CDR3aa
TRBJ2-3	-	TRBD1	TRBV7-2	TGTGCCAGCAGCTTCCAGACAGGGGGCTTTGATACGCAGTATTTT	CASSFQTGGFDTQYF
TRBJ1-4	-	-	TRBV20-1	TGCAGTGCTAGCGGGGACGCAACTAATGAAAAACTGTTTTTT	CSASGDATNEKLFF
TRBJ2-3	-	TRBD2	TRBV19	TGTGCCAGTAGTATCAAGCGGGGAGAAGATACGCAGTATTTT	CASSIKRGEDTQYF
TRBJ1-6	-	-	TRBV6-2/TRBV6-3	TGTGCCAGCAGTATGACGAGCTCCTATAATTCACCCCTCCACTTT	CASSMTSSYNSPLHF
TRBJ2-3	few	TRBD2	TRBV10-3	TGTGCCATCAGCCAGGGGAGAAGCGGGGGGGATACGCAGTATTTT	CAISQGRSGGDTQYF
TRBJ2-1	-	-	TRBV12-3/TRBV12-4	TGTGCCAGCAGTAACCGGCGCTATGAGCAGTTCTTC	CASSNRRYEQFF
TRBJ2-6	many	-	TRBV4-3	TGCGCCAGCAGCCAAGATTCCCGCTCTGGGGCCAACGTCCTGACTTTC	CASSQDSRSGANVLTF
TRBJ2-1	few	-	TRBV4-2	TGTGCCAGCAGCCAAGATTTCACCGGCGCCCTCAAGCAGTTCTTC	CASSQDFTGALKQFF
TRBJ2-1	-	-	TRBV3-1	TGTGCCAGCAGCCAGGCCGGACAGAGAAACTCCTACAATGAGCAGTTCTTC	CASSQAGQRNSYNEQFF
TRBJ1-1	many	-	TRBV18	TGTGCCAGCTCCGGACAGACTGAAGCTTTCTTT	CASSGQTEAFF
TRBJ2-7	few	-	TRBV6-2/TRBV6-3	TGTGCCAGCACCTCTTCCGCCTACGAGCAGTACTTC	CASTSSAYEQYF
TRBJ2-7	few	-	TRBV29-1	TGCAGCGTTGGAGCAGTTTCCTACGAGCAGTACTTC	CSVGAVSYEQYF
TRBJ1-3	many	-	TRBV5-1	TGCGCCAGCAGCCTCGATCCTCCGAGCTCTGGAAACACCATATATTTT	CASSLDPPSSGNTIYF
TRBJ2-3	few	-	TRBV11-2	TGTGCCAGCAGCGCCTCGGCGGGGACGCAGTATTTT	CASSASAGTQYF
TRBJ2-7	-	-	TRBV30	TGTGCCTGGAGTACCCTTCTGGCGGGTGCAGCCGAGCAGTACTTC	CAWSTLLAGAAEQYF
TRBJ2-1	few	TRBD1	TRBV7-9	TGTGCCAGCAGCAAGGGACAGGGGCCCTACAATGAGCAGTTCTTC	CASSKGQGPYNEQFF
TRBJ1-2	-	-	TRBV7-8	TGTGCCAGCAGCTTAGTTGGGGGCCTGAACTATGGCTACACCTTC	CASSLVGGLNYGYTF
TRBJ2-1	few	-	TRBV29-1	TGCAGCGTCACTGGGGGCGGGAGCCACAATGAGCAGTTCTTC	CSVTGGGSHNEQFF
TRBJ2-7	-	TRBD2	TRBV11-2	TGTGCCTGCAGCAAAGAACTAGCGGGAGTGGATGAGCAGTACTTC	CACSKELAGVDEQYF
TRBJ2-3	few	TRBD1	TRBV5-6	TGTGCCAGCAGTCCCTACCGGGACAGGTTCACAGATACGCAGTATTTT	CASSPYRDRFTDTQYF
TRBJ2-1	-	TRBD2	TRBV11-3	TGTGCCAGCAGCCAAGGAGGACTAGCGGGGGGTGAGCAGTTCTTC	CASSQGGLAGGEQFF
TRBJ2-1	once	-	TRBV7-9	TGTGCCAGCAGCTCCCTAGGCTCTATGGCGAATGAGCAGTTCTTC	CASSSLGSMANEQFF
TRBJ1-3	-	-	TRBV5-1	TGCGCCAGCCGCCGGGACATAGGTCCCTCTGGAAACACCATATATTTT	CASRRDIGPSGNTIYF
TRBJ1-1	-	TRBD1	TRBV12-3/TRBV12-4	TGTGCCAGCCGGACAGGGTGGGGAATTAAACCTGAAGCTTTCTTT	CASRTGWGIKPEAFF
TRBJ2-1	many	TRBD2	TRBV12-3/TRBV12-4	TGTGCCAGCAGTTCCCGGACTAGCGGGATGTTTGAGCAGTTCTTC	CASSSRTSGMFEQFF
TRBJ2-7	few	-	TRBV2	TGTGCCAGCACCAGGGAGGACACATACGAGCAGTACTTC	CASTREDTYEQYF
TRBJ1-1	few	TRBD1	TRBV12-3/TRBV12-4	TGTGCCAGCAGTCCGGGGACAGGGTATTACACTGAAGCTTTCTTT	CASSPGTGYYTEAFF
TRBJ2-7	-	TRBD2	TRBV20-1	TGCAGTGCTAGAGCGGGAGGGGGAAACGAGCAGTACTTC	CSARAGGGNEQYF
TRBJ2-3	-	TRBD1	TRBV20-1	TGCAGGGGGACAGACAGTTCTAGCACAGATACGCAGTATTTT	CRGTDSSSTDTQYF
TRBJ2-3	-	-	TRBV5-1	TGCGCCAGCAGCCCTCGACCCCCACGCACAGATACGCAGTATTTT	CASSPRPPRTDTQYF
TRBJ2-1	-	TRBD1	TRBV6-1	TGTGCCAGCTGTCCCTGGTCGGGACAGGGGGGTGATGAGCAGTTCTTC	CASCPWSGQGGDEQFF
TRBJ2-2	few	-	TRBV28	TGTGCCAGCAGTTTAGGACAGATCACCGGGGAGCTGTTTTTT	CASSLGQITGELFF
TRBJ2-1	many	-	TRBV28	TGTGCCAGCAGCACGCTCTCTGGGGGCTTCGACAATGAGCAGTTCTTC	CASSTLSGGFDNEQFF
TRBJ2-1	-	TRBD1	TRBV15	TGTGCCACCTGCTCCAACGACAGGGATATCAACAATGAGCAGTTCTTC	CATCSNDRDINNEQFF
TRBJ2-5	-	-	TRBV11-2	TGTGCCAGCAGCATGAACAGGGTTACGGAGACCCAGTACTTC	CASSMNRVTETQYF
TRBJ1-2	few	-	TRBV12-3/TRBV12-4	TGTGCCAGCAGTCGAGGGGGTGGAGGCTACACCTTC	CASSRGGGGYTF
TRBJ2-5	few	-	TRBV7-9	TGTGCCAGCAGCTTATGGATTCTTGGGCAAGAGACCCAGTACTTC	CASSLWILGQETQYF
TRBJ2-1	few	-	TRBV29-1	TGCAGCGTTGAGAAGGGTAAGCAGTTCTTC	CSVEKGKQFF
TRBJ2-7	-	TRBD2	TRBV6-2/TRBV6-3	TGTGCCACCGGACTAGTCACCGAGCAGTACTTC	CATGLVTEQYF
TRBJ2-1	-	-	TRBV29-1	TGCAGCGTAAAAGTCCGTGAGCAGTTCTTC	CSVKVREQFF
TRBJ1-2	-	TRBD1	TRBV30	TGTGCCTGGAGCCAGGGGGCTACCCGCTATGGCTACACCTTC	CAWSQGATRYGYTF
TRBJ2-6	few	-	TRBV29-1	TGCAGCGTTTTACTTGAACACATCTCTGGGGCCAACGTCCTGACTTTC	CSVLLEHISGANVLTF
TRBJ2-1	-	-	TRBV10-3	TGTGCCATCAGTGACCCTCCGGGACTGTTATACAATGAGCAGTTCTTC	CAISDPPGLLYNEQFF
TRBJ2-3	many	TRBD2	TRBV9	TGTGCCAGCAGCGAGACTAGCGGGAGTTTTACAGATACGCAGTATTTT	CASSETSGSFTDTQYF
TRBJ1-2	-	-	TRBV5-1	TGCGCCAGCAGCTTGGAGTCCAGGGGTAACTATGGCTACACCTTC	CASSLESRGNYGYTF
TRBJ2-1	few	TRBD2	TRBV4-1	TGCGCCAGCAGCCAAGTGGTAGCGGGGATCTCCTACAATGAGCAGTTCTTC	CASSQVVAGISYNEQFF
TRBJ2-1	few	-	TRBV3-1	TGTGCCAGCAGCCCTAAAATATCGGGTTGGGGAGGTGAGCAGTTCTTC	CASSPKISGWGGEQFF
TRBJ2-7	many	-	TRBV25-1	TGTGCCAGCTCAAGGACGGACTCCTACGAGCAGTACTTC	CASSRTDSYEQYF
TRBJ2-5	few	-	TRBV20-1	TGCAGTGCTCAAAACAGGGTGGGAGAGACCCAGTACTTC	CSAQNRVGETQYF
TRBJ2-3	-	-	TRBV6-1	TGTGCCAGCAGTGCCGACAACAGGGCAGATACGCAGTATTTT	CASSADNRADTQYF
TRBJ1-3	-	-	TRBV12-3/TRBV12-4	TGTGCCAGCAGTTGGGGACTTTTGGGGACTGGAAACACCATATATTTT	CASSWGLLGTGNTIYF
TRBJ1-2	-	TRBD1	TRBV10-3	TGTGCCATCAGTGTGACCGACAGGGTGCTCGCCTTC	CAISVTDRVLAF
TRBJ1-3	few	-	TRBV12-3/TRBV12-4	TGTGCCAGCAGTTTGGGCGGCCCGTATTCTGGAAACACCATATATTTT	CASSLGGPYSGNTIYF
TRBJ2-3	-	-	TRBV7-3	TGTGCCAGCAGCTTGTCATCTGACACAGATACGCAGTATTTT	CASSLSSDTDTQYF
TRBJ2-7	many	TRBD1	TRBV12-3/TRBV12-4	TGTGCCAGCAGTTTATTTCCAGGGGGCCCCTACGAGCAGTACTTC	CASSLFPGGPYEQYF
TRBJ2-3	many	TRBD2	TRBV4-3	TGCGCCAGCAGCCAAGAAACTAGCGGGGGGCGGGATACGCAGTATTTT	CASSQETSGGRDTQYF
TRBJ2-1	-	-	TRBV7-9	TGTGCCAGCAGCTTAGTTTTCTCCTACAATGAGCAGTTCTTC	CASSLVFSYNEQFF
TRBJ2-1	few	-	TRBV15	TGTGCCACCAGTCGAGGGACCACCTACAATGAGCAGTTCTTC	CATSRGTTYNEQFF
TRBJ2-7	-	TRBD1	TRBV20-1	TGCAGTGCTTGGGACAGGGAGTACGAGCAGTACTTC	CSAWDREYEQYF
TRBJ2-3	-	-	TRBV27	TGTGCCAGCGCGCCCGGGGGATGGTATGGCACAGATACGCAGTATTTT	CASAPGGWYGTDTQYF